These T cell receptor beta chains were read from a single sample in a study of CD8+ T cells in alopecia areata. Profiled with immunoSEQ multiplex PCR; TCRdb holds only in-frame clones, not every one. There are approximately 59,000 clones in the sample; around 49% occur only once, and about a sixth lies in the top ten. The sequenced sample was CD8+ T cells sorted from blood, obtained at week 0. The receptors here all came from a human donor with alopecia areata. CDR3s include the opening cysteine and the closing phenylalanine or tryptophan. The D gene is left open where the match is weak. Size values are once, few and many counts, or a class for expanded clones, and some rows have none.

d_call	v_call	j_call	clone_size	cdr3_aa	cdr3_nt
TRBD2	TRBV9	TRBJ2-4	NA	CASSPGLADPSGGNIQYF	TGTGCCAGCAGCCCGGGACTAGCGGACCCGTCTGGGGGAAACATTCAGTACTTC
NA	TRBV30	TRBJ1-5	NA	CAWSRDVSNQPQHF	TGTGCCTGGAGTAGGGACGTTAGCAATCAGCCCCAGCATTTT
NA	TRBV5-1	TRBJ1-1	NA	CASSLVWNTEAFF	TGCGCCAGCAGCTTGGTTTGGAACACTGAAGCTTTCTTT
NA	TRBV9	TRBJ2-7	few	CASSVGSDYEQYF	TGTGCCAGCAGCGTAGGTAGCGACTACGAGCAGTACTTC
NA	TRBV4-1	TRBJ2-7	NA	CASSHPTGFPYEQYF	TGCGCCAGCAGCCACCCAACAGGGTTCCCCTACGAGCAGTACTTC
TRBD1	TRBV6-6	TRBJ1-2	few	CASSYFDRGRDGYTF	TGTGCCAGCAGTTACTTCGACAGGGGCCGAGATGGCTACACCTTC
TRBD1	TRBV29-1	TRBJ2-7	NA	CSVGQGADEQYF	TGCAGCGTTGGGCAGGGGGCTGACGAGCAGTACTTC
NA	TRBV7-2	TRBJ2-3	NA	CASSWSGEIDTDTQYF	TGTGCCAGCAGCTGGTCAGGGGAAATCGACACAGATACGCAGTATTTT
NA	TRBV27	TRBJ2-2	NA	CASSLSVSGVSTGELFF	TGTGCCAGCAGTTTATCCGTTTCGGGGGTCAGCACCGGGGAGCTGTTTTTT
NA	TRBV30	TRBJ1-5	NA	CALPGDTYSNQPQHF	TGTGCCTTACCCGGGGACACTTATAGCAATCAGCCCCAGCATTTT
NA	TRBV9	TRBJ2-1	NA	CASSVDPTSYNEQFF	TGTGCCAGCAGCGTAGACCCTACTAGTTACAATGAGCAGTTCTTC
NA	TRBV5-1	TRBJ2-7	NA	CASSLRGVSYEQYF	TGCGCCAGCAGCTTACGCGGGGTCTCCTACGAGCAGTACTTC
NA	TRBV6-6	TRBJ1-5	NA	CASSRTEQPQHF	TGTGCCAGCAGCCGGACTGAGCAGCCCCAGCATTTT
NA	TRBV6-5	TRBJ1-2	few	CASSYGGEGWGYTF	TGTGCCAGCAGTTACGGCGGGGAAGGTTGGGGCTACACCTTC
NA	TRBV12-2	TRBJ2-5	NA	CAIMETQYF	TGTGCAATAATGGAGACCCAGTACTTC
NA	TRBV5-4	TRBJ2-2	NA	CASSLGGSGTLNTGELFF	TGTGCCAGCAGCTTGGGGGGCTCCGGGACCCTTAACACCGGGGAGCTGTTTTTT
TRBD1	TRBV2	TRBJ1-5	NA	CASSDGRTGPQHF	TGTGCCAGCAGTGATGGGCGGACAGGGCCCCAGCATTTT
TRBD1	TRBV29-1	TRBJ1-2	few	CSVGGQGASGYTF	TGCAGCGTAGGAGGTCAGGGGGCCTCTGGCTACACCTTC
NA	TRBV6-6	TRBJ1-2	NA	CASSGHTEGYGYTF	TGTGCCAGCAGTGGACACACGGAGGGATATGGCTACACCTTC
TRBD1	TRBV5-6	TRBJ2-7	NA	CASSLRQGPYEQYF	TGTGCCAGCAGCTTACGACAGGGCCCCTACGAGCAGTACTTC
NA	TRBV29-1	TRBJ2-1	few	CSVMADEQFF	TGCAGCGTGATGGCGGATGAGCAGTTCTTC
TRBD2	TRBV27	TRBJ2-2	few	CASAGQGLAGVPGELFF	TGTGCCAGCGCGGGACAAGGACTAGCGGGAGTCCCCGGGGAGCTGTTTTTT
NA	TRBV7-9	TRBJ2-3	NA	CASSLARERFTQYF	TGTGCCAGCAGCTTAGCGCGGGAACGTTTCACGCAGTATTTT
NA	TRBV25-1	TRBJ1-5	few	CASSDGNQPQHF	TGTGCCAGCAGTGATGGCAATCAGCCCCAGCATTTT
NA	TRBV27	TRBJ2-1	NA	CASTSYYNEQFF	TGTGCCAGCACCTCTTACTACAATGAGCAGTTCTTC
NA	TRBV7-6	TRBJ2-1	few	CASSLVANEQFF	TGTGCCAGCAGCTTAGTGGCCAATGAGCAGTTCTTC
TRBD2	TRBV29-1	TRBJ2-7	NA	CSVVGSGSENEQYF	TGCAGCGTTGTGGGTAGCGGGAGTGAGAACGAGCAGTACTTC
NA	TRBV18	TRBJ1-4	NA	CASSPGNSAANEKLFF	TGTGCCAGCTCACCCGGTAACAGTGCGGCTAATGAAAAACTGTTTTTT
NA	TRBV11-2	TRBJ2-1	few	CASSPTSYTGLGDEQFF	TGTGCCAGCAGCCCAACCAGCTATACAGGGTTGGGCGATGAGCAGTTCTTC
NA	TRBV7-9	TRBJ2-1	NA	CASSPDWSSYNEQFF	TGTGCCAGCAGTCCGGACTGGAGCTCCTACAATGAGCAGTTCTTC
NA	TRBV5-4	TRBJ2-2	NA	CASSLTTAHTGELFF	TGTGCCAGCAGCTTGACGACAGCACACACCGGGGAGCTGTTTTTT
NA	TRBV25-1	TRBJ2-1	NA	CASGTGLPGNEQFF	TGTGCCAGCGGGACGGGACTGCCAGGGAATGAGCAGTTCTTC
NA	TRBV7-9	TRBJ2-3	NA	CASRLRDGTSSTDTQYF	TGTGCCAGCAGATTGCGGGACGGGACTTCTAGCACAGATACGCAGTATTTT
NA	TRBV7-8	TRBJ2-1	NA	CASSPGQGPYNEQFF	TGTGCCAGCAGCCCCGGGCAGGGCCCTTACAATGAGCAGTTCTTC
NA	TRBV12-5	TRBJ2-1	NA	CASGESSGQFF	TGTGCTAGTGGTGAGTCGTCGGGGCAGTTCTTC
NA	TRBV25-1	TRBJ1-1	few	CASGADSAAFF	TGTGCCAGCGGGGCCGATAGTGCCGCTTTCTTT
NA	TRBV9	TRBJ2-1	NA	CASSEYPTRSDEQFF	TGTGCCAGCAGCGAGTACCCAACCCGGTCCGATGAGCAGTTCTTC
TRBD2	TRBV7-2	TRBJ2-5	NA	CASSPWGGLAETQYF	TGTGCCAGCAGCCCTTGGGGGGGACTTGCGGAGACCCAGTACTTC
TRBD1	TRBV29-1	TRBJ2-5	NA	CSVEGIAGGQGAKTQYF	TGCAGCGTTGAAGGTATCGCCGGGGGACAGGGGGCGAAGACCCAGTACTTC
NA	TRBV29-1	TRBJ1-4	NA	CSGLLGGELFF	TGCAGCGGGCTCCTGGGGGGGGAACTGTTTTTT
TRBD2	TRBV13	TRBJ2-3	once	CASTMGVAGGDTQYF	TGTGCCAGCACCATGGGAGTAGCGGGAGGAGATACGCAGTATTTT
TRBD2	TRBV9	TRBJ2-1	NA	CASSVTPKLAAKSSYNEQFF	TGTGCCAGCAGCGTAACCCCCAAACTAGCGGCCAAGAGCTCCTACAATGAGCAGTTCTTC
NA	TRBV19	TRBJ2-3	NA	CASSPRGDTQYF	TGTGCCAGTAGTCCCAGGGGAGATACGCAGTATTTT
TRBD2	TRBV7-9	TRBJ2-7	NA	CASGGAGDYEQYF	TGTGCCAGCGGGGGAGCGGGAGACTACGAGCAGTACTTC
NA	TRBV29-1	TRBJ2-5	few	CSVESGQGVDQETQYF	TGCAGCGTTGAGTCAGGTCAGGGAGTAGACCAAGAGACCCAGTACTTC
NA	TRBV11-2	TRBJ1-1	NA	CASSSPGTPEAFF	TGTGCCAGCAGCTCCCCCGGGACACCTGAAGCTTTCTTT
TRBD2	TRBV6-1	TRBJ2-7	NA	CASREGLAGGEQYF	TGTGCCAGCAGAGAGGGACTAGCGGGGGGCGAGCAGTACTTC
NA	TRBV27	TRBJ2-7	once	CASSLLGSHEQYF	TGTGCCAGCAGTTTACTAGGATCCCACGAGCAGTACTTC
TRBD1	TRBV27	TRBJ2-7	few	CASSTSGGPYYEQYF	TGTGCCAGCAGTACCTCAGGGGGACCTTACTACGAGCAGTACTTC
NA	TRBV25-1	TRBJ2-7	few	CASSDSYEQYF	TGTGCCAGCAGTGACTCCTACGAGCAGTACTTC
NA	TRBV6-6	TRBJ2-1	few	CASAGTGSYNEQFF	TGTGCCAGCGCCGGGACTGGGTCCTACAATGAGCAGTTCTTC
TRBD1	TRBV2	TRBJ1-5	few	CASWRGQASDNQPQHF	TGTGCCAGCTGGAGAGGACAGGCGTCTGACAATCAGCCCCAGCATTTT
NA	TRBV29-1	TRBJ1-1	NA	CSVDEGMGTEAFF	TGCAGCGTTGATGAGGGGATGGGCACTGAAGCTTTCTTT
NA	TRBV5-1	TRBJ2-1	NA	CASSLGGSEQFF	TGCGCCAGCAGCTTGGGGGGCTCTGAGCAGTTCTTC